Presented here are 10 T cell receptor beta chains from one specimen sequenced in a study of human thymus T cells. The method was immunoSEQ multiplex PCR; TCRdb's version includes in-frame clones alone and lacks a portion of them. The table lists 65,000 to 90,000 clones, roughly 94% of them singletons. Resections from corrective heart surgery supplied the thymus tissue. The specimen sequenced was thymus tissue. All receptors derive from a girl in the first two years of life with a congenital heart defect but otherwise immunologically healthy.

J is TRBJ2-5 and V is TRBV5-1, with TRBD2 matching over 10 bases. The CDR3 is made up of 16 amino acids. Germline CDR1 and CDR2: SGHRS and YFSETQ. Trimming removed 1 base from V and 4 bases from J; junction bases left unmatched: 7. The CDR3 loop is CASSLTASGSLETQYF. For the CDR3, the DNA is TGCGCCAGCAGCTTGACCGCTAGCGGGAGTCTAGAGACCCAGTACTTC.

The CDR3 reads CASSLFTSPEGFYNEQFF. CDR3 in DNA: TGCGCCAGCAGCTTGTTTACTTCACCAGAGGGGTTCTACAATGAGCAGTTCTTC. V and J are TRBV5-1 and TRBJ2-1, with D tentatively TRBD1 or TRBD2 (5 bases each). The CDR3 covers 18 residues. Trimming shortened V by 1 base and J by 3 bases, and 20 bases separated the two germline ends. CDR1 SGHRS and CDR2 YFSETQ come from the germline V gene.

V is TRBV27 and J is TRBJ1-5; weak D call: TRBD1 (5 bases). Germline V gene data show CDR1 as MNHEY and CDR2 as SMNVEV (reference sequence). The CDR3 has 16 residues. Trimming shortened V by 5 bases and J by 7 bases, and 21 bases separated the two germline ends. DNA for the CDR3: TGTGCCAGCAGTCCCCCGGGACCCATCTCGGGGCAGCCCCAGCATTTT. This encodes CASSPPGPISGQPQHF.

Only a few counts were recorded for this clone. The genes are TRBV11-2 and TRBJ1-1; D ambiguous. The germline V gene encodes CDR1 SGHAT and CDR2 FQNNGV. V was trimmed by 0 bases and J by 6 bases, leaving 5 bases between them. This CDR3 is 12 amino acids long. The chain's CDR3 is CASSLDNSEAFF. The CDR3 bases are TGTGCCAGCAGCTTAGATAACTCTGAAGCTTTCTTT.

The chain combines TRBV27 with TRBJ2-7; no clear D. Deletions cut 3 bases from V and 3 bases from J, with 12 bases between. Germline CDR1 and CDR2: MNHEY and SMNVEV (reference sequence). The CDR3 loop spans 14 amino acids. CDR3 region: CASSFRVGGYEQYF. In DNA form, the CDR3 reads TGTGCCAGCAGTTTTCGGGTGGGTGGCTACGAGCAGTACTTC.

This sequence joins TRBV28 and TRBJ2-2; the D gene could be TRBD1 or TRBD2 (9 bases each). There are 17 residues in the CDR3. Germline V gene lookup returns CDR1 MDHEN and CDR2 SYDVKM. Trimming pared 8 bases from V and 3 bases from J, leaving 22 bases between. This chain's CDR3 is CASRDRVGGRDTGELFF. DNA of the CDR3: TGTGCCAGCCGGGACAGGGTCGGCGGGAGGGACACCGGGGAGCTGTTTTTT. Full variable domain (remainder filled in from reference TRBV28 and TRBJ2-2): DVKVTQSSRYLVKRTGEKVFLECVQDMDHENMFWYRQDPGLGLRLIYFSYDVKMKEKGDIPEGYSVSREKKERFSLILESASTNQTSMYLCASRDRVGGRDTGELFFGEGSRLTVL.

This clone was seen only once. The CDR3 loop is CASSQDEASGSTDTQYF. The CDR3 nucleotides read TGCGCCAGCAGCCAAGATGAGGCTAGCGGGAGCACAGATACGCAGTATTTT. J is TRBJ2-3 and V is TRBV4-1; 8 bases align to TRBD2. There are 17 residues in the CDR3. V lost 0 bases, J lost 0 bases, and 5 bases stayed unmatched. Germline-derived CDR1 and CDR2 are MGHRA and YSYEKL.

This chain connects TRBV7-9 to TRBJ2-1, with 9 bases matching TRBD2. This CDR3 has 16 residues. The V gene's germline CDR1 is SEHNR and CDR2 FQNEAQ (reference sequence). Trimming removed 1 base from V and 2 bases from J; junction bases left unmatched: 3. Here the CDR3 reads CASSLDIAGAYNEQFF. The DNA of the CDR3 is TGTGCCAGCAGCTTAGACATAGCGGGAGCCTACAATGAGCAGTTCTTC. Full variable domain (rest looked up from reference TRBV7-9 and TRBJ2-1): DTGVSQNPRHKITKRGQNVTFRCDPISEHNRLYWYRQTLGQGPEFLTYFQNEAQLEKSRLLSDRFSAERPKGSFSTLEIQRTEQGDSAMYLCASSLDIAGAYNEQFFGPGTRLTVL.

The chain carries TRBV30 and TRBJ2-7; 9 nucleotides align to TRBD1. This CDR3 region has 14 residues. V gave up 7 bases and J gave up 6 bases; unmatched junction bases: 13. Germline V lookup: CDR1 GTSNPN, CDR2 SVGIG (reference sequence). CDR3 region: CASFKDRGIIEQYF. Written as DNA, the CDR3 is TGTGCCTCCTTTAAAGACAGGGGGATAATCGAGCAGTACTTC.

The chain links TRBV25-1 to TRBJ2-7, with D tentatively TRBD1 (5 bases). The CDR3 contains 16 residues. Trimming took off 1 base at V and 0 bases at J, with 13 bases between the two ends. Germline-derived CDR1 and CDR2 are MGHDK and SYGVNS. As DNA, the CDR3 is TGTGCCAGCAGTGAATTAGGGGCGGTGAGCTCCTACGAGCAGTACTTC. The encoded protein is CASSELGAVSSYEQYF.